Each of the 21 T cell receptor beta chains below was sequenced from the same sample in a study of cytomegalovirus exposure and HLA in healthy donors. Amplification used 60 Vbeta primers and 13 Jbeta primers. TCRdb's table, derived via immunoSEQ multiplex PCR, lists solely in-frame clones and lacks some. Of 25,000 to 40,000 clones listed, approximately 61% are singletons. Source material: PBMCs. These receptors originate from a man over 45 in good health and CMV-seropositive.

V is TRBV27 and J is TRBJ2-7; 8 bases fit TRBD1. The CDR3 loop spans 14 amino acids. Germline trimming cut 5 bases from V and 5 bases from J; bases unmatched to any gene: 8. Germline V gene lookup returns CDR1 MNHEY and CDR2 SMNVEV (reference sequence). The CDR3, as DNA: TGTGCCAGCAGTCCCCTACAGGGGGGCCACGAGCAGTACTTC. Residues: CASSPLQGGHEQYF.

The V gene is TRBV29-1, the J gene TRBJ2-1; 7 nucleotides match TRBD2. The junction had 6 bases not matched to a gene; V was cut back by 5 bases and J by 5 bases. This CDR3 has 13 amino acids. Germline V gene data show CDR1 as SQVTM and CDR2 as ANQGSEA. The CDR3 region is CSVWTRDNNEQFF. CDR3 bases: TGCAGCGTTTGGACTAGAGATAACAATGAGCAGTTCTTC.

This clone was seen only once. The rearrangement uses TRBV2 and TRBJ1-1; 10 bases are a match to TRBD1. CDR1 is SNHLY and CDR2 is FYNNEI in the germline V gene. Trimming at V came to 10 bases and at J to 1 base, leaving 12 bases not matched to a gene. The CDR3 spans 16 residues. The CDR3 DNA is TGTGCCACTGGGGGATGGACAGGGGGTAAGAACACTGAAGCTTTCTTT. It is translated as CATGGWTGGKNTEAFF.

This clone has just a few counts. The CDR3 sequence is CASSPNPGTGRYEQYF. CDR3 sequence (DNA): TGCGCCAGCAGCCCCAACCCCGGGACGGGGAGGTACGAGCAGTACTTC. This chain connects TRBV5-1 to TRBJ2-7; D is possibly TRBD2 (6 bases). The CDR3 consists of 16 residues. Trimming took 4 bases from V and 4 from J, leaving 21 bases between them. Germline V gene data show CDR1 as SGHRS and CDR2 as YFSETQ.

The chain links TRBV6-1 to TRBJ2-7, with TRBD2 identical over 8 bases. Germline V gene sequence: CDR1 MNHNS, CDR2 SASEGT. The V gene end was trimmed by 6 bases and the J gene end by 7 bases; junction bases not matched to a gene: 2. The CDR3 extends over 11 amino acids. In nucleotides, the CDR3 is TGTGCCAGCAGCTTAGCGGGGGAGCAGTACTTC. Its translation is CASSLAGEQYF.

The chain has TRBV6-5 and TRBJ1-5; tentative D call: TRBD1 (6 bases). Germline values: CDR1 MNHEY, CDR2 SVGAGI. CDR3 length: 14 residues. The V end lost 5 bases, the J end lost 1 base, and 9 bases lay between the germline ends. The CDR3 coding sequence is TGTGCCAGCAGTCGGGACACCAGCAATCAGCCCCAGCATTTT. This codes for CASSRDTSNQPQHF.

CDR3 loop: CASSLGLAGYNEQFF. The CDR3 DNA reads TGTGCCAGCAGCTTAGGGCTAGCGGGCTACAATGAGCAGTTCTTC. V and J are TRBV11-2 and TRBJ2-1, with 8 bases fitting TRBD2. The junction had 2 bases not matched to a gene; V was cut back by 1 base and J by 3 bases. Germline V gene data show CDR1 as SGHAT and CDR2 as FQNNGV. CDR3 size: 15 residues.

The V gene is TRBV6-5, the J gene TRBJ1-4; D gene unclear. The CDR3 runs to 14 residues. The V gene lost 6 bases and the J gene lost 0 bases, with 8 bases spanning the gap. Looked up from germline, CDR1 is MNHEY and CDR2 is SVGAGI. CDR3 nucleotide sequence: TGTGCCAGCAGCAAACTTACAACTAATGAAAAACTGTTTTTT. It codes for CASSKLTTNEKLFF.

In this sample, this clone turned up a few times. The chain is built from TRBV5-3 and TRBJ2-3; D is possibly TRBD2 (6 bases). TRBV5-3 is an ORF, with its function uncertain. V dropped 5 bases and J dropped 4 bases, with 11 bases sitting between them. This CDR3 contains 13 residues. CDR3 amino acids: CARRVEGPDTQYF. The CDR3 DNA is TGTGCCAGAAGGGTGGAGGGCCCAGATACGCAGTATTTT.

The rearrangement uses TRBV21-1 and TRBJ2-7; TRBD1 is taken as the D call from the table, unchecked against the DNA. TRBV21-1 is an annotated pseudogene. This CDR3 is 15 amino acids long. DNA for the CDR3: TGTGCCAGCACCAAAGTTACAGGACACTCCTACGAGCAGTACTTC. Its translation: CASTKVTGHSYEQYF.

The J gene is TRBJ2-1, the V gene TRBV5-4; perhaps TRBD1 as D (6 bases). This CDR3 is 16 amino acids long. Germline assignment: CDR1 SGHNT and CDR2 YYREEE (reference sequence). V was trimmed by 1 base and J by 2 bases, leaving 13 bases between them. CDR3 in amino acids: CASSLPGSGAYNEQFF. In nucleotides, the CDR3 is TGTGCCAGCAGCTTGCCGGGGTCAGGGGCCTACAATGAGCAGTTCTTC.

This clone has more than one count but fewer than ten. This sequence joins TRBV5-5 and TRBJ2-6, with a possible D match to TRBD1 (6 bases). The germline V gene has CDR1 SGHKS and CDR2 YYEKEE (reference sequence). The CDR3 consists of 15 residues. Trimming shortened V by 4 bases and J by 4 bases, and 12 bases separated the two germline ends. CDR3 DNA sequence: TGTGCCAGCAGCCTCTACAGGGCCGGGGCCAACGTCCTGACTTTC. This gives the protein CASSLYRAGANVLTF.

The chain has TRBV14 and TRBJ2-3, with 9 bases fitting TRBD1. There are 16 residues in the CDR3. After removal of 3 bases from V and 8 bases from J, the junction contained 12 bases not matched to a gene. From germline, CDR1 is SGHDN and CDR2 FVKESK. In nucleotides, the CDR3 is TGTGCCAGCAGCCAGAGACCGGGACAGGGTTCACCTACGCAGTATTTT. Translating it yields CASSQRPGQGSPTQYF.

This clone was counted a few times. The V call is TRBV28, the J call TRBJ2-7; 7 bases are shared with TRBD2. Unmatched junction bases numbered 8, after V lost 2 bases and J lost 7 bases. The germline V gene encodes CDR1 MDHEN and CDR2 SYDVKM. The CDR3 has 14 amino acids. CDR3 sequence: CASSLAGVSKEQYF. In DNA form, the CDR3 reads TGTGCCAGCAGTTTAGCGGGAGTGAGTAAGGAGCAGTACTTC.

V usage is TRBV10-2 and J usage is TRBJ1-5, with 7 bases identical to TRBD1. CDR3 length: 14 residues. Germline V gives CDR1 WSHSY, CDR2 SAAADI. V was clipped by 10 bases and J by 5 bases; unmatched bases: 11. The CDR3 nucleotides are TGCGCCACCGGCCTTCAGGACAGGCATCAGCCCCAGCATTTT. Encoded protein: CATGLQDRHQPQHF.

The rearrangement links TRBV30 to TRBJ1-1, with a possible D match to TRBD1 (5 bases). The CDR3 consists of 12 residues. Trimming cost V 8 bases and J 1 base, with 11 bases left between them. The germline gives CDR1 GTSNPN, CDR2 SVGIG (reference sequence). CDR3 sequence reads: CARKRGNTEAFF. The CDR3 DNA sequence: TGTGCCCGAAAAAGGGGGAACACTGAAGCTTTCTTT.

This clone has only one observation. The DNA for the CDR3 is TGCGCCAGCAGCCAAGTGTTCAATACAGGGGAGGAGGGCTACACCTTC. Translating gives CASSQVFNTGEEGYTF. This rearrangement joins TRBV4-1 to TRBJ1-2; 7 bases map to TRBD1. Germline V gene sequence: CDR1 MGHRA, CDR2 YSYEKL. After removal of 1 base from V and 8 bases from J, the junction contained 13 bases not matched to a gene. There are 16 residues in the CDR3.

The V and J genes are TRBV29-1 and TRBJ2-2, with D tentatively TRBD1 (5 bases). The CDR3 loop spans 12 amino acids. The germline V and J ends were trimmed by 7 bases and 5 bases, with 11 bases remaining between them. Germline CDR1 and CDR2: SQVTM and ANQGSEA. DNA of the CDR3: TGCAGCGCTAGGCAGGGTACCGGGGAGCTGTTTTTT. It specifies CSARQGTGELFF.

The chain is built from TRBV4-2 and TRBJ1-1; D is unclear. The CDR3 has 15 amino acids. Trimming removed 1 base from V and 4 bases from J, with 13 bases in between. Per germline, CDR1 LGHNA and CDR2 YNFKEQ. The CDR3 sequence is CASSQGGAVGTEAFF. CDR3 nucleotide sequence: TGTGCCAGCAGCCAAGGCGGAGCCGTGGGCACTGAAGCTTTCTTT.

As for this clone: The same CDR3 is also encoded by other DNA sequences in this sample. V usage is TRBV29-1 and J usage is TRBJ2-3; 7 bases agree with TRBD2. CDR3 size: 12 residues. With V trimmed by 4 bases and J by 3 bases, 1 base remained unmatched. The germline V gene encodes CDR1 SQVTM and CDR2 ANQGSEA. The CDR3 DNA sequence: TGCAGCGTTGGCGGGAGTACAGATACGCAGTATTTT. It is translated as CSVGGSTDTQYF.

The chain carries TRBV13 and TRBJ2-7; 7 bases agree with TRBD1. V trimming: 5 bases; J trimming: 5 bases; junction bases outside the gene matches: 3. The CDR3 totals 12 residues. Germline V CDR1 and CDR2: PRHDT, FYEKMQ (reference sequence). DNA of the CDR3: TGTGCCAGCAGCCCACAGGGGCACGAGCAGTACTTC. This sequence encodes CASSPQGHEQYF.